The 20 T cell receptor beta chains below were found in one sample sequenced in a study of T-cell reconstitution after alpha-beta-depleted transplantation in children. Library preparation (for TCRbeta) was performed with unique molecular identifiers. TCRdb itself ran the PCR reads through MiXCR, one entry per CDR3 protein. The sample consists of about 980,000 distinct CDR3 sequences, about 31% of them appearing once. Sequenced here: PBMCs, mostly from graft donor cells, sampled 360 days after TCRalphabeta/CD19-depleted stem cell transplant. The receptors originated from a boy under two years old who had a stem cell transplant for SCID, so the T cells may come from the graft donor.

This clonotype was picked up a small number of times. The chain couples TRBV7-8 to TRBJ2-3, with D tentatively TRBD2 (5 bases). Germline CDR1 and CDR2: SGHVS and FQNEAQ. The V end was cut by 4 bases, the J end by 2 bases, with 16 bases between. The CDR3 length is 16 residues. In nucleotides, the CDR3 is TGTGCCAGCAGCTCGCTGCGGGCAATCCTCACAGATACGCAGTATTTT. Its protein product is CASSSLRAILTDTQYF.

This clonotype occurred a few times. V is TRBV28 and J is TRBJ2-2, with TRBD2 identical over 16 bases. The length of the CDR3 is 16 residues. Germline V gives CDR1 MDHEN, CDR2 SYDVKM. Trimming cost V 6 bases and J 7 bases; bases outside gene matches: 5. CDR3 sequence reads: CASSGTSGGAVGELFF. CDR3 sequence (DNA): TGTGCCAGCAGCGGGACTAGCGGGGGGGCCGTCGGGGAGCTGTTTTTT.

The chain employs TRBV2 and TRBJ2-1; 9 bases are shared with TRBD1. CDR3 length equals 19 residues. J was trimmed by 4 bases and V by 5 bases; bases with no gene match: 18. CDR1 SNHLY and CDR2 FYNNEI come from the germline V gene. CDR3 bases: TGTGCCAGCAGTTTCCACTCCGGGACAGGGATCAGGAGTTACAATGAGCAGTTCTTC. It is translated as CASSFHSGTGIRSYNEQFF.

DNA for the CDR3: TGTGCCAGCATGAGACTGCGGGGGAATGAGCAGTTCTTC. Translation gives CASMRLRGNEQFF. The chain recombines TRBV6-1 with TRBJ2-1, with TRBD2 identical over 7 bases. The CDR3 runs to 13 residues. V shed 7 bases, J shed 7 bases, and the junction held 7 bases outside the gene matches. Per germline, CDR1 MNHNS and CDR2 SASEGT.

The CDR3 DNA reads as TGTGCCAGCAGCTTAGTGGGGGCCTGGTACCAAGAGACCCAGTACTTC. Its protein is CASSLVGAWYQETQYF. The chain employs TRBV7-6 and TRBJ2-5, with D possibly matching TRBD1 (6 bases). Deletions cut 1 base from V and 0 bases from J, with 12 bases between. The CDR3 runs to 16 residues. Per germline, CDR1 SGHVS and CDR2 FNYEAQ.

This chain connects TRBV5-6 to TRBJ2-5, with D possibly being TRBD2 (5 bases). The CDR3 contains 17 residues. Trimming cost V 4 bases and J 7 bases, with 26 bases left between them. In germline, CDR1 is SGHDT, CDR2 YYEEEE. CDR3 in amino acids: CASSRVTAGLAMRTQYF. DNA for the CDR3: TGTGCCAGCAGCCGGGTAACGGCAGGTCTAGCCATGCGGACCCAGTACTTC.

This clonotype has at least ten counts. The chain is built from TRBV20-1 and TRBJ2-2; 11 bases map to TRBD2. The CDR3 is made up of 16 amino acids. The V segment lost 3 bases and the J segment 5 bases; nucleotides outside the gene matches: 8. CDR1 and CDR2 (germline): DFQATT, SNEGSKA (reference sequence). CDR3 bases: TGCAGTGCTAGTCGTCCTAGCGGGGGGTTGACCGGGGAGCTGTTTTTT. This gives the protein CSASRPSGGLTGELFF.

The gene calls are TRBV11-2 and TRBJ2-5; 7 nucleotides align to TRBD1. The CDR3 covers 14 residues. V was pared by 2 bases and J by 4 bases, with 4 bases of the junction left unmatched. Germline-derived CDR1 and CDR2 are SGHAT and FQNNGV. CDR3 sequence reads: CASSLTTGLETQYF. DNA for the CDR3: TGTGCCAGCAGCTTAACGACAGGGTTAGAGACCCAGTACTTC. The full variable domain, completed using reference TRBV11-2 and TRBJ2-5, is EAGVAQSPRYKIIEKRQSVAFWCNPISGHATLYWYQQILGQGPKLLIQFQNNGVVDDSQLPKDRFSAERLKGVDSTLKIQPAKLEDSAVYLCASSLTTGLETQYFGPGTRLLVL.

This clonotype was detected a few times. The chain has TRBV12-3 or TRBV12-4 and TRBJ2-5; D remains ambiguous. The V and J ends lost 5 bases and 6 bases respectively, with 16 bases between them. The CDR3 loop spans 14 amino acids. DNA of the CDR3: TGTGCCAGCAGTCCAGACTTATTGGTACAGACCCAGTACTTC. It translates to CASSPDLLVQTQYF.

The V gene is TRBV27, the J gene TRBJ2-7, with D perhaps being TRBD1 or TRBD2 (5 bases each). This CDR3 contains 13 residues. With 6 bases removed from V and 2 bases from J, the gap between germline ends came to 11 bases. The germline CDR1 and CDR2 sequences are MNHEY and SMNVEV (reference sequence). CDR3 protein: CASRPRDPYEQYF. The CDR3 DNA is TGTGCCAGCAGACCCAGGGACCCCTACGAGCAGTACTTC.

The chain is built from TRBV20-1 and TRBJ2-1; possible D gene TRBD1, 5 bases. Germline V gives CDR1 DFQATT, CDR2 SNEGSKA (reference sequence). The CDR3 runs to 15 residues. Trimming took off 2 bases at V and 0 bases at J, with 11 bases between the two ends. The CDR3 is CSARKAGRSYNEQFF. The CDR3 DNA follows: TGCAGTGCTAGAAAGGCAGGGCGCTCCTACAATGAGCAGTTCTTC.

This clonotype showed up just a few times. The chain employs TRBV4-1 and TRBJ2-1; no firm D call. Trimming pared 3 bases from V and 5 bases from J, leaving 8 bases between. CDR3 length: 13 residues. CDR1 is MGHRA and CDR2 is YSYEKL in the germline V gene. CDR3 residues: CASSHSEDNEQFF. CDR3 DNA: TGCGCCAGCAGCCACTCGGAAGACAATGAGCAGTTCTTC.

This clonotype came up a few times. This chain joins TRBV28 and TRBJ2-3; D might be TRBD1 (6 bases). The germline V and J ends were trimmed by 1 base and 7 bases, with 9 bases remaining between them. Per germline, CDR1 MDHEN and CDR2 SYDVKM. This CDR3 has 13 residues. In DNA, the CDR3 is TGTGCCAGCAGTTTATCACAGGGTAATACGCAGTATTTT. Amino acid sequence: CASSLSQGNTQYF.

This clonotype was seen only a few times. This CDR3 is CASSPVSGGAYEQYF. The CDR3 bases are TGTGCCAGCTCACCGGTTAGCGGGGGGGCCTACGAGCAGTACTTC. The chain couples TRBV18 to TRBJ2-7; 11 bases fit TRBD2. Trimming removed 3 bases from V and 2 bases from J; junction bases left unmatched: 3. CDR3 size: 15 residues. Germline CDR1 KGHSH, CDR2 LQKENI.

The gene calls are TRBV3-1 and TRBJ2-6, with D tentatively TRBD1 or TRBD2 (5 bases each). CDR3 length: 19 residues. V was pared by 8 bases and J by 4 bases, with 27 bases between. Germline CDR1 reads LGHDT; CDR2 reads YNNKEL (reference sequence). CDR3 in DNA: TGTGCCAGCTGTTTATGGGGGAAAGCCCTCTCTAGGGGGGCCAACGTCCTGACTTTC. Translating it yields CASCLWGKALSRGANVLTF.

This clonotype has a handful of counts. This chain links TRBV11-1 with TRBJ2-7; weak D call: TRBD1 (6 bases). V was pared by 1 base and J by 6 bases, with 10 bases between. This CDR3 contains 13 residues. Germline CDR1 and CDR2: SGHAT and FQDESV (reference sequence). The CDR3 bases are TGTGCCAGCAGCTTAGAGTTCAGGGGCGAGCAGTACTTC. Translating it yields CASSLEFRGEQYF.

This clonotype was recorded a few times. For the CDR3, the DNA is TGTGCCAGCAGTTCCCCTATCCGACCGTACACAGATACGCAGTATTTT. Translation gives CASSSPIRPYTDTQYF. The chain uses TRBV28 and TRBJ2-3; D is unresolved. Per the germline V gene, CDR1 is MDHEN and CDR2 is SYDVKM. The CDR3 loop spans 16 amino acids. V lost 4 bases and J lost 2, with 16 bases in between.

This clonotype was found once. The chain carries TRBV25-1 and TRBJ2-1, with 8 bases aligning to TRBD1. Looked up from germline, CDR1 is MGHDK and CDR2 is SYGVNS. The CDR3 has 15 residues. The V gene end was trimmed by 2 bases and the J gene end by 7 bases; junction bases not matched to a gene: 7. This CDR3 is CASSEPRQGRNEQFF. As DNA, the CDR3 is TGTGCCAGCAGTGAACCTAGACAGGGGAGGAATGAGCAGTTCTTC.

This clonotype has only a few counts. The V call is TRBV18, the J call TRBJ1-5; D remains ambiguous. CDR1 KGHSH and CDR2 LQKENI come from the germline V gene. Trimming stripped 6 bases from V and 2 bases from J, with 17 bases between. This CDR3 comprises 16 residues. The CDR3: CASSGSSLQRNQPQHF. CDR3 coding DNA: TGTGCCAGCTCTGGGTCTTCATTACAGCGCAATCAGCCCCAGCATTTT.

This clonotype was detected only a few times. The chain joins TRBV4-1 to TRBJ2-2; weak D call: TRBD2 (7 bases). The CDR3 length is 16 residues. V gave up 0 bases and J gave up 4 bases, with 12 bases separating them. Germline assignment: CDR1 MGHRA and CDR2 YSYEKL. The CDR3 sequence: CASSQEGGGITGELFF. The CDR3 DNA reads TGCGCCAGCAGCCAAGAAGGCGGGGGCATCACCGGGGAGCTGTTTTTT.